Detailed here is one T cell receptor (beta chain). Authors' data handling: For nucleated cells, counts were estimated from reference gene primer amplification. Measured with immunoSEQ multiplex PCR; TCRdb has only the in-frame clones, and not every one. For V, J and clone size, that table is used; D and trimming come from the DNA. The sample holds hundreds of thousands of clones, approximately 91% seen once. This record comes from a study of blood T cell repertoires in COVID-19. Overall study context: The United States, Italy and Spain provided the acute and convalescent COVID-19 samples. The analysed material was cDNA or gDNA that came from T cells, B-cell-depleted T cells, or PBMCs.

The CDR3 is 17 amino acids. J gave up 4 bases and V 3 bases, and 8 bases lay outside the gene matches. The germline V gene has CDR1 LGHDT and CDR2 YNNKEL (reference sequence). This TCR derives from a man in his 60s who had recovered from COVID-19. The sequenced material came from peripheral blood. The chain links TRBV3-1 (or the pseudogene TRBV3-2) to TRBJ2-5; TRBD2 matches at 13 bases. The CDR3: CASSHLLAGGPGETQYF. The CDR3 DNA follows: TGTGCCAGCAGCCACCTACTAGCGGGGGGGCCGGGAGAGACCCAGTACTTC.